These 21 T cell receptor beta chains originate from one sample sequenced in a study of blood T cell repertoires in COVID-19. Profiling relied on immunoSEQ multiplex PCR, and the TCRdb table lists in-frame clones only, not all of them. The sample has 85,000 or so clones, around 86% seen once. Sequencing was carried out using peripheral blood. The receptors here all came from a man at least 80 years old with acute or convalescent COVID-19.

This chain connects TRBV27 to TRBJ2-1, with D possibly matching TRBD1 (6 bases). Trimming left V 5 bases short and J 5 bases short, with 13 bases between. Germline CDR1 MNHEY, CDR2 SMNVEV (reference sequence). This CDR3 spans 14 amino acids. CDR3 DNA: TGTGCCAGCAGTAAAAGGGCAGGGGACAATGAGCAGTTCTTC. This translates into CASSKRAGDNEQFF.

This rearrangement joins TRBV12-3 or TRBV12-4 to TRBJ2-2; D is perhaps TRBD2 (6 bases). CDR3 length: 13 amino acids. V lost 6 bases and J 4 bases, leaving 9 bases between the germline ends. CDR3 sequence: CASRLASTGELFF. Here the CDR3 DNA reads TGTGCCAGCAGACTAGCAAGCACCGGGGAGCTGTTTTTT.

The CDR3 nucleotides read TGTGCCAGCAGCCCCAACGCAGGGACAGCACAAGAGACCCAGTACTTC. Translated: CASSPNAGTAQETQYF. The rearrangement uses TRBV7-3 and TRBJ2-5; TRBD1 matches at 7 bases. Germline loops: CDR1 SGHTA, CDR2 FQGTGA. V dropped 5 bases and J dropped 2; count of bases not matched to a gene: 11. The CDR3 spans 16 residues. Variable domain in full (rest from reference TRBV7-3 and TRBJ2-5): GAGVSQTPSNKVTEKGKYVELRCDPISGHTALYWYRQSLGQGPEFLIYFQGTGAADDSGLPNDRFFAVRPEGSVSTLKIQRTERGDSAVYLCASSPNAGTAQETQYFGPGTRLLVL.

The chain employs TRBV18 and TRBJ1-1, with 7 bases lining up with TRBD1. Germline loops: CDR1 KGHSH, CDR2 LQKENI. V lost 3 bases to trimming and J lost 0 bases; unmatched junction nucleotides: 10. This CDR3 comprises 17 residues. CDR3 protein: CASSPWTGARLNTEAFF. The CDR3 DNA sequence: TGTGCCAGCTCACCGTGGACAGGAGCTAGGTTGAACACTGAAGCTTTCTTT.

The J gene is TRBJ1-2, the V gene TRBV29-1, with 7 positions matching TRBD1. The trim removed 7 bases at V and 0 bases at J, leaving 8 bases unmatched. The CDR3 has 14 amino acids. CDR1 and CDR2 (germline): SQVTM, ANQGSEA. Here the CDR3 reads CSGITGAPNYGYTF. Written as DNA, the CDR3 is TGCAGCGGCATTACAGGGGCTCCTAACTATGGCTACACCTTC.

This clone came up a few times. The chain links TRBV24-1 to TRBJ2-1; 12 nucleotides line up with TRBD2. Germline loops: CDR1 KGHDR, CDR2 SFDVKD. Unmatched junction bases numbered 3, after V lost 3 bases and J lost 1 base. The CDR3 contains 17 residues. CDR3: CATSDPGTSGSYNEQFF. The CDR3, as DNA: TGTGCCACCAGTGATCCTGGGACTAGCGGGTCCTACAATGAGCAGTTCTTC.

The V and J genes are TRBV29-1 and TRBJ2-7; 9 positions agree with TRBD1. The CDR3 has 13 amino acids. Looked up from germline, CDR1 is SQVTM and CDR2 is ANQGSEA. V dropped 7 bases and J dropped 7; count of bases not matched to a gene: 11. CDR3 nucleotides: TGCAGCGCTGGGGACAGGGCATCGGGGGAGCAGTACTTC. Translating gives CSAGDRASGEQYF.

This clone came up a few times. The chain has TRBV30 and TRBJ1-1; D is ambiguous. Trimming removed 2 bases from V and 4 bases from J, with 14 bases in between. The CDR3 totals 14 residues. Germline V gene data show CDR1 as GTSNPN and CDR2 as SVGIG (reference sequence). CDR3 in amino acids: CAWSRGRVGTEAFF. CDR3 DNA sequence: TGTGCCTGGAGTAGAGGGCGGGTGGGCACTGAAGCTTTCTTT.

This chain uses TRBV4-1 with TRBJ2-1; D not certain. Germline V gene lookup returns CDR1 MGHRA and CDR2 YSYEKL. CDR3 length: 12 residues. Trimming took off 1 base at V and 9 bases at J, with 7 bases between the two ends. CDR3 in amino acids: CASSQVRGEQFF. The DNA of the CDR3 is TGCGCCAGCAGCCAAGTCAGAGGTGAGCAGTTCTTC.

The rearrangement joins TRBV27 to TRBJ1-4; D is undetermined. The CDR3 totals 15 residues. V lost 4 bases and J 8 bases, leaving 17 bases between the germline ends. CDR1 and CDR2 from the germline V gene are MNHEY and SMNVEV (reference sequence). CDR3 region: CASSSIPSYREKLFF. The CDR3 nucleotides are TGTGCCAGCAGTTCTATACCTTCCTACAGAGAAAAACTGTTTTTT.

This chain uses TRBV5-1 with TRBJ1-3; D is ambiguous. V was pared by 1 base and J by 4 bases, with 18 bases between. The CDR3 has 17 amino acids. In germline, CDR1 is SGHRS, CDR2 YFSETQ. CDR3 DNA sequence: TGCGCCAGCAGCTTGTCCGGGAGCCGGGCCGAGGGAAACACCATATATTTT. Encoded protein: CASSLSGSRAEGNTIYF.

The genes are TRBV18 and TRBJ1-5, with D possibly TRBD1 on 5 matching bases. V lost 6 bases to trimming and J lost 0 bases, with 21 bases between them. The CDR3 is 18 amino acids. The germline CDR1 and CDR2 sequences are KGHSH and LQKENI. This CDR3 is CASSTRGQRPYSNQPQHF. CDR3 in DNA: TGTGCCAGCTCCACCCGAGGACAACGCCCCTATAGCAATCAGCCCCAGCATTTT.

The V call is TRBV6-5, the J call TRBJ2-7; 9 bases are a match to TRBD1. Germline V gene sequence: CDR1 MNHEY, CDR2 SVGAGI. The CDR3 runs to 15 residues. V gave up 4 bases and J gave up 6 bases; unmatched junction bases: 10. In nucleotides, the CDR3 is TGTGCCAGCAGTTCCCAACCGGGACAGGGAAGCGAGCAGTACTTC. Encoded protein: CASSSQPGQGSEQYF.

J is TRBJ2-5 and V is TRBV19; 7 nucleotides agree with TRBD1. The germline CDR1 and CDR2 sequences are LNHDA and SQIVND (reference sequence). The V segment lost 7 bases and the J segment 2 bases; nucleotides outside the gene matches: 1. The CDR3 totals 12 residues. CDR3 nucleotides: TGTGCCAGTAAGGGACAGCAAGAGACCCAGTACTTC. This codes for CASKGQQETQYF.

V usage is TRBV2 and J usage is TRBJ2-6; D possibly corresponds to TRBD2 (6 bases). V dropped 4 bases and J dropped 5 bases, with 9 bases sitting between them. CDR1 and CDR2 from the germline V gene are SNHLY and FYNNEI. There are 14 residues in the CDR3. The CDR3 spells CASSGRDWANVLTF. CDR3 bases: TGTGCCAGCAGTGGGAGGGATTGGGCCAACGTCCTGACTTTC.

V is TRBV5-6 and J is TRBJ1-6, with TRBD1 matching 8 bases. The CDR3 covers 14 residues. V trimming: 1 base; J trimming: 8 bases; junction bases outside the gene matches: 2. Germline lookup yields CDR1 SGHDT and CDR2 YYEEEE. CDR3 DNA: TGTGCCAGCAGCTTGCGACAGGGGTATTCACCCCTCCACTTT. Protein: CASSLRQGYSPLHF.

In DNA form, the CDR3 reads TGTGCCAGCAGTCCTAGGACAGGGGCGTACCCCCAGCATTTT. This translates into CASSPRTGAYPQHF. The chain has TRBV27 and TRBJ1-5; the match to TRBD1 covers 9 bases. Looked up from germline, CDR1 is MNHEY and CDR2 is SMNVEV (reference sequence). This CDR3 comprises 14 residues. J gave up 10 bases and V 5 bases, and 9 bases lay outside the gene matches.

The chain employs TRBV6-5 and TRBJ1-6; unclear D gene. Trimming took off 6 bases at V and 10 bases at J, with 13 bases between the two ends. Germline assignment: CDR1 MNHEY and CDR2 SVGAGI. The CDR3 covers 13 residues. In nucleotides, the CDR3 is TGTGCCAGCAGCAATAGGAGGCAATCACCCCTCCACTTT. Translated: CASSNRRQSPLHF.

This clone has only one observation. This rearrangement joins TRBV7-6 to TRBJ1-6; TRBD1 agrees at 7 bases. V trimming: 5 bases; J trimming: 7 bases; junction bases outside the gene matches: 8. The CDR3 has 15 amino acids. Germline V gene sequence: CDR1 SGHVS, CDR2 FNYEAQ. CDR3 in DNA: TGTGCCAGCAGCCTCACGGGACAGCAGAATTCACCCCTCCACTTT. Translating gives CASSLTGQQNSPLHF.

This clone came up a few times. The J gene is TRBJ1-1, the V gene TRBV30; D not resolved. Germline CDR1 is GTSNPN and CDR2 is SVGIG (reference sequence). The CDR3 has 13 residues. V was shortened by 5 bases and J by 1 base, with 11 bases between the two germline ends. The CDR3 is CAWEGGRNTEAFF. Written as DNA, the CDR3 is TGTGCCTGGGAAGGAGGTCGGAACACTGAAGCTTTCTTT.

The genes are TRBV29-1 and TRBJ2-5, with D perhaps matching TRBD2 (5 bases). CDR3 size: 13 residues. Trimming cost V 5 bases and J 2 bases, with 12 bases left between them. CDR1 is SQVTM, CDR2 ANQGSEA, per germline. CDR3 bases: TGCAGCGTTTCCGGACTTGATCAAGAGACCCAGTACTTC. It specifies CSVSGLDQETQYF.